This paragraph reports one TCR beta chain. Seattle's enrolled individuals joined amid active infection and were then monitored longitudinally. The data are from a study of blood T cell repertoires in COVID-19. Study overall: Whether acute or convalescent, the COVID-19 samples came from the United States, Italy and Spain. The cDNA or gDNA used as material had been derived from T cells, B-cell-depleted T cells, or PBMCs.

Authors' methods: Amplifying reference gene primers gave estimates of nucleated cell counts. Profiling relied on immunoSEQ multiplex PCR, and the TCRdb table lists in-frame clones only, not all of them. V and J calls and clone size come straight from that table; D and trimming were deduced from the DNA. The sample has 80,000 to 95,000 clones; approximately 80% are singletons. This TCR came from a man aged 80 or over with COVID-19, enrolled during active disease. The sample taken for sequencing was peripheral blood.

The CDR3 DNA follows: TGTGCCAGCAGCTTTGGAGCTGGGGGGGCCATGAAGACCCAGTACTTC. Its protein product is CASSFGAGGAMKTQYF. This chain links TRBV11-2 with TRBJ2-5; a weak D match, TRBD2 (7 bases). Germline V gene lookup returns CDR1 SGHAT and CDR2 FQNNGV. The CDR3 totals 16 residues. Trimming stripped 3 bases from V and 6 bases from J, with 20 bases between.